Presented here are 4 T cell receptor beta chains from one specimen sequenced in a study of T cell repertoires in cytomegalovirus infection. Using its own MiXCR run on the reads, TCRdb lists one record per CDR3 protein. The profile shows roughly 920,000 distinct CDR3 sequences, roughly 31% of them singletons. These TCRs' antigens remain unknown. Sequencing was performed on cultured CD8+ T cells from PBMCs, taken from culture after CMV antigen stimulation. The receptors were gathered from a human donor in good health (CMV status not recorded). Some clones in this sample may be carry-over from other donors' samples.

This clonotype was detected many times. The chain joins TRBV7-6 to TRBJ2-5, with 7 bases matching TRBD1. Trimming took 7 bases from V and 9 from J; bases not matched to a gene: 5. This CDR3 comprises 11 residues. Looked up from germline, CDR1 is SGHVS and CDR2 is FNYEAQ. CDR3 sequence: CASKTGVSQYF. CDR3 sequence (DNA): TGTGCCAGCAAAACAGGGGTTTCCCAGTACTTC. Variable domain in full (rest from reference TRBV7-6 and TRBJ2-5): GAGVSQSPRYKVTKRGQDVALRCDPISGHVSLYWYRQALGQGPEFLTYFNYEAQQDKSGLPNDRFSAERPEGSISTLTIQRTEQRDSAMYRCASKTGVSQYFGPGTRLLVL.

This chain uses TRBV10-3 with TRBJ2-1; D remains ambiguous. The CDR3 totals 13 residues. CDR1 and CDR2 from the germline V gene are ENHRY and SYGVKD. Trimming stripped 6 bases from V and 1 base from J, with 7 bases between. The DNA for the CDR3 is TGTGCCATCAGAATAGAATCCTACAATGAGCAGTTCTTC. Translating gives CAIRIESYNEQFF.

Only a few counts were recorded for this clonotype. The CDR3, as DNA: TGTGCCAGCAGCTTGGCTATTACGGGGAATGAGCAGTTCTTC. Its translation is CASSLAITGNEQFF. The V gene is TRBV5-6, the J gene TRBJ2-1, with D perhaps matching TRBD2 (5 bases). CDR1 and CDR2 from the germline V gene are SGHDT and YYEEEE. The CDR3 is 14 residues long. With 0 bases removed from V and 7 bases from J, the gap between germline ends came to 11 bases. Full variable domain (rest looked up from reference TRBV5-6 and TRBJ2-1): DAGVTQSPTHLIKTRGQQVTLRCSPKSGHDTVSWYQQALGQGPQFIFQYYEEEERQRGNFPDRFSGHQFPNYSSELNVNALLLGDSALYLCASSLAITGNEQFFGPGTRLTVL.

This clonotype was detected many times. The chain is built from TRBV7-2 and TRBJ2-1, with D possibly being TRBD1 (7 bases). The CDR3 loop spans 13 amino acids. V dropped 1 base and J dropped 12 bases, with 13 bases sitting between them. In germline, CDR1 is SGHTA, CDR2 FQGNSA. The CDR3 DNA reads TGTGCCAGCAGCTTAGATCGACAGGGAGGGCAGTTCTTC. This encodes CASSLDRQGGQFF.